This TCR beta chain was sequenced in a study of T cells in Graves' hyperthyroidism and ophthalmopathy. This clonotype was detected ten times or more. Amplified regions were TCR beta CDR3 sequences from RNA transcripts. HTBI primers were employed in a first-round RT-PCR of the TCR CDR3. TCRdb reanalysed the multiplex PCR reads using MiXCR and keeps one entry per CDR3 protein. The sample records about 840,000 distinct CDR3 sequences, roughly 37% being singletons. Per germline, CDR1 SGHTA and CDR2 FQGTGA. The V end lost 6 bases, the J end lost 6 bases, and 12 bases lay between the germline ends. This CDR3 region has 14 residues.

The J gene is TRBJ1-6, the V gene TRBV7-3; a weak D match, TRBD1 (5 bases). The source is a man aged 18 to 29 with Graves' hyperthyroidism. The sequenced material came from blood. The CDR3, as DNA: TGTGCCAGCAGTCAATCGGGGGGTAATTCACCCCTCCACTTT. This codes for CASSQSGGNSPLHF.